A single sample gave rise to the 28 T cell receptor beta chains below, sequenced in a study of T cell changes during pregnancy in multiple sclerosis. Method: immunoSEQ multiplex PCR; TCRdb's copy keeps in-frame clones and lacks some. The data hold some 50,000 clones, with roughly 94% observed a single time. Sequenced material: CD8+ T cells from peripheral blood mononuclear cells, taken in the first trimester of pregnancy. The receptors here all came from a female donor with multiple sclerosis, enrolled in a pregnancy study.

The rearrangement uses TRBV19 and TRBJ2-5, with 11 bases aligning to TRBD1. CDR1 is LNHDA and CDR2 is SQIVND in the germline V gene (reference sequence). The CDR3 runs 15 residues. The J segment lost 4 bases and the V segment lost 5 bases, leaving 6 bases of the junction unmatched. The CDR3 sequence is CASSWGTGGVETQYF. The CDR3 DNA reads TGTGCCAGTAGTTGGGGGACAGGGGGGGTAGAGACCCAGTACTTC.

The chain carries TRBV29-1 and TRBJ2-1, with 10 bases that match TRBD2. With 1 base clipped from V and 6 bases from J, the junction kept 12 bases outside the gene matches. The CDR3 totals 17 residues. Germline V CDR1 and CDR2: SQVTM, ANQGSEA. CDR3 in amino acids: CSVEGASGSGSFNEQFF. DNA for the CDR3: TGCAGCGTTGAAGGGGCTAGCGGGAGTGGCTCATTCAATGAGCAGTTCTTC.

The chain has TRBV5-5 and TRBJ2-7; the match to TRBD2 covers 8 bases. The V segment lost 4 bases and the J segment 5 bases; nucleotides outside the gene matches: 11. The CDR3 totals 15 residues. CDR1 is SGHKS, CDR2 YYEKEE, per germline (reference sequence). Here the CDR3 DNA reads TGTGCCAGCAGCCACAGCGGGAGATCCGGGGACGAGCAGTACTTC. Protein sequence: CASSHSGRSGDEQYF.

The chain joins TRBV27 to TRBJ2-2, with D maybe TRBD2 (6 bases). The CDR3 covers 15 residues. The ends were cut back, 5 bases at V and 8 bases at J, with 18 bases in the middle. Germline lookup yields CDR1 MNHEY and CDR2 SMNVEV (reference sequence). This CDR3 is CASSPRTISTGELFF. CDR3 DNA: TGTGCCAGCAGTCCCAGGACTATTTCTACGGGGGAGCTGTTTTTT.

The rearrangement links TRBV28 to TRBJ2-7, with D tentatively TRBD1 (7 bases). The germline gives CDR1 MDHEN, CDR2 SYDVKM. The CDR3 runs to 18 residues. Trimming removed 6 bases at V and 3 bases at J, with 27 bases between. CDR3 nucleotides: TGTGCCAGCAGCCTAATGGGGGGAGGACAGGTGATTTACTACGAGCAGTACTTC. This sequence encodes CASSLMGGGQVIYYEQYF.

The chain joins TRBV25-1 to TRBJ2-2; 9 positions agree with TRBD2. The CDR3 totals 16 residues. The ends lost 8 bases at V and 5 bases at J; junction bases unmatched: 12. Germline CDR1 is MGHDK and CDR2 is SYGVNS. For the CDR3, the DNA is TGTGCCAGCCGCTTCCCAGCGGGAGGAGAAACCGGGGAGCTGTTTTTT. Amino acid sequence: CASRFPAGGETGELFF.

V and J are TRBV6-1 and TRBJ2-7; weak D call: TRBD1 (6 bases). The V and J ends lost 11 bases and 6 bases respectively, with 20 bases between them. Germline V gene lookup returns CDR1 MNHNS and CDR2 SASEGT. The CDR3 has 13 residues. CDR3 sequence: CAGAKGDFLEQYF. CDR3 bases: TGTGCCGGGGCTAAGGGGGATTTTCTCGAGCAGTACTTC.

The chain uses TRBV6-1 and TRBJ2-2; 14 bases line up with TRBD2. CDR1 is MNHNS and CDR2 is SASEGT in the germline V gene. Germline trimming cut 2 bases from V and 3 bases from J; bases unmatched to any gene: 2. This CDR3 contains 17 residues. CDR3 protein: CASSEWGLAGDTGELFF. CDR3 DNA sequence: TGTGCCAGCAGTGAATGGGGACTAGCGGGGGACACCGGGGAGCTGTTTTTT.

The rearrangement links TRBV7-3 to TRBJ1-1; TRBD1 agrees at 9 bases. The germline V gene has CDR1 SGHTA and CDR2 FQGTGA. This CDR3 contains 14 residues. The V gene end was trimmed by 3 bases and the J gene end by 5 bases; junction bases not matched to a gene: 4. This CDR3 reads CASSLTGGGTEAFF. The CDR3 bases are TGTGCCAGCAGCTTGACAGGGGGGGGGACTGAAGCTTTCTTT.

As for this clone: Within the sample, other DNA sequences also encode this same CDR3. The genes are TRBV4-1 and TRBJ2-7; TRBD2 aligns across 8 bases. The CDR3 covers 14 residues. Trimming removed 0 bases from V and 5 bases from J; junction bases left unmatched: 3. CDR1 and CDR2 from the germline V gene are MGHRA and YSYEKL. CDR3 sequence reads: CASSQEGGLDEQYF. The CDR3 DNA is TGCGCCAGCAGCCAAGAAGGGGGACTAGACGAGCAGTACTTC.

The chain employs TRBV4-1 and TRBJ2-1; perhaps TRBD1 as D (6 bases). Looked up from germline, CDR1 is MGHRA and CDR2 is YSYEKL. The V gene lost 0 bases and the J gene lost 9 bases, with 12 bases spanning the gap. This CDR3 spans 14 amino acids. CDR3 sequence: CASSQEPQGPEQFF. The CDR3 region has the DNA TGCGCCAGCAGCCAAGAACCACAGGGCCCTGAGCAGTTCTTC.

The chain employs TRBV5-5 and TRBJ2-7, with a weak D call TRBD1 (6 bases). The germline V gene has CDR1 SGHKS and CDR2 YYEKEE (reference sequence). The CDR3 totals 15 residues. The V end lost 0 bases, the J end lost 3 bases, and 13 bases lay between the germline ends. The CDR3 bases are TGTGCCAGCAGCTTGGAACAGGGTTACTTCTACGAGCAGTACTTC. Amino acid sequence: CASSLEQGYFYEQYF.

The sample holds one count of this clone. The chain employs TRBV2 and TRBJ2-7, with D perhaps TRBD1 (6 bases). CDR3 length: 16 amino acids. Trimming stripped 4 bases from V and 0 bases from J, with 16 bases between. Per germline, CDR1 SNHLY and CDR2 FYNNEI. In nucleotides, the CDR3 is TGTGCCAGCAGTGTACCGAAACAGGGTTCCTCCTACGAGCAGTACTTC. Its translation: CASSVPKQGSSYEQYF.

Points on this clone: The sample contains more than one DNA sequence encoding this CDR3. The chain is built from TRBV27 and TRBJ2-7, with TRBD1 as a possible D gene (6 bases). The CDR3 spans 13 residues. V was shortened by 2 bases and J by 3 bases, with 8 bases between the two germline ends. Germline-derived CDR1 and CDR2 are MNHEY and SMNVEV (reference sequence). CDR3: CASSLGQSYEQYF. The CDR3 bases are TGTGCCAGCAGTTTAGGACAGAGCTACGAGCAGTACTTC.

J is TRBJ1-1 and V is TRBV7-8, with 8 nucleotides matching TRBD1. The germline CDR1 and CDR2 sequences are SGHVS and FQNEAQ. The CDR3 is made up of 17 amino acids. With V trimmed by 5 bases and J by 0 bases, 11 bases remained unmatched. CDR3 nucleotides: TGTGCCAGCAGCCGATATGAGGCAGGGGGCATGAACACTGAAGCTTTCTTT. Its protein product is CASSRYEAGGMNTEAFF.

This sequence joins TRBV21-1 and TRBJ2-7; the table's D gene call, TRBD2, was not cross checked with the DNA. TRBV21-1 is a pseudogene locus. This CDR3 contains 12 residues. CDR3 amino acids: CASSRVRYEQYF. In nucleotides, the CDR3 is TGTGCCAGCAGCCGGGTTCGGTACGAGCAGTACTTC.

Notes on this clone: One end of the junction fails to match germline, which may point to a read error. Other DNA sequences of this sample code for an identical CDR3. The rearrangement uses TRBV6-4 and TRBJ2-3, with 9 bases fitting TRBD1. CDR3 size: 15 residues. CDR1 and CDR2 (germline): MRHNA, SNTAGT. CDR3: CASSPGTGTPDTQYF. The CDR3 bases are TGTGCTAGCAGTCCCGGGACAGGGACCCCAGATACGCAGTATTTT.

The chain combines TRBV9 with TRBJ2-4, with D possibly TRBD2 on 6 matching bases. Trimming stripped 2 bases from V and 0 bases from J, with 12 bases between. This CDR3 has 16 amino acids. Looked up from germline, CDR1 is SGDLS and CDR2 is YYNGEE. The CDR3 loop reads CASSVDGSLAKNIQYF. The CDR3 DNA reads as TGTGCCAGCAGCGTCGACGGGAGTCTAGCCAAAAACATTCAGTACTTC.

The chain is built from TRBV27 and TRBJ1-5; 8 bases are shared with TRBD1. V was clipped by 5 bases and J by 3 bases; unmatched bases: 6. The CDR3 length is 15 residues. The V gene's germline CDR1 is MNHEY and CDR2 SMNVEV (reference sequence). CDR3 sequence: CASSPRTGTNQPQHF. Written as DNA, the CDR3 is TGTGCCAGCAGTCCAAGGACAGGGACCAATCAGCCCCAGCATTTT.

The V gene is TRBV5-1, the J gene TRBJ2-5, with no clear D. This CDR3 has 13 amino acids. Germline V gene sequence: CDR1 SGHRS, CDR2 YFSETQ. Trimming stripped 1 base from V and 1 base from J, with 5 bases between. The CDR3 nucleotides read TGCGCCAGCAGCTTGCCCGGCCAAGAGACCCAGTACTTC. Its translation is CASSLPGQETQYF.

The table lists this clone with a count of one. This chain uses TRBV7-9 with TRBJ2-1; 8 bases are shared with TRBD2. Germline assignment: CDR1 SEHNR and CDR2 FQNEAQ (reference sequence). The CDR3 has 15 residues. V dropped 5 bases and J dropped 0; count of bases not matched to a gene: 3. The CDR3 reads CASSQSGSSYNEQFF. The CDR3 DNA sequence: TGTGCCAGCAGCCAAAGCGGGAGCTCCTACAATGAGCAGTTCTTC.

This chain connects TRBV4-3 to TRBJ2-4; 9 bases line up with TRBD2. V trimming: 0 bases; J trimming: 1 base; junction bases outside the gene matches: 4. CDR3 length equals 17 residues. Germline-derived CDR1 and CDR2 are LGHNA and YSLEER. CDR3 protein: CASSQEPSGTAKNIQYF. The CDR3 bases are TGCGCCAGCAGCCAAGAACCTAGCGGGACGGCCAAAAACATTCAGTACTTC.

Here the CDR3 DNA reads TGTGCCAGCAGCTTAGCGCAAACAGGGGCCTACGAGCAGTACTTC. It codes for CASSLAQTGAYEQYF. The rearrangement links TRBV7-9 to TRBJ2-7, with 7 nucleotides matching TRBD1. V lost 0 bases to trimming and J lost 2 bases; unmatched junction nucleotides: 4. This CDR3 region has 15 residues. Germline V gives CDR1 SEHNR, CDR2 FQNEAQ (reference sequence).

This clone was picked up many times. The V call is TRBV2, the J call TRBJ1-1; D is unresolved. Germline-derived CDR1 and CDR2 are SNHLY and FYNNEI. This CDR3 is 13 amino acids long. The V end was cut by 8 bases, the J end by 7 bases, with 17 bases between. The CDR3 is CASRGGASLEAFF. The CDR3 region has the DNA TGTGCCAGCCGGGGTGGAGCGAGCCTTGAAGCTTTCTTT. The variable domain in full, completed from reference TRBV2 and TRBJ1-1, reads EPEVTQTPSHQVTQMGQEVILRCVPISNHLYFYWYRQILGQKVEFLVSFYNNEISEKSEIFDDQFSVERPDGSNFTLKIRSTKLEDSAMYFCASRGGASLEAFFGQGTRLTVV.

The rearrangement joins TRBV9 to TRBJ2-3, with TRBD2 identical over 11 bases. In germline, CDR1 is SGDLS, CDR2 YYNGEE. The CDR3 is 16 residues long. V lost 0 bases, J lost 2 bases, and 2 bases stayed unmatched. The CDR3 protein is CASSVGLAGTTDTQYF. The CDR3 coding sequence is TGTGCCAGCAGCGTAGGACTAGCGGGGACCACAGATACGCAGTATTTT.

This clone was counted a single time. This sequence joins TRBV7-9 and TRBJ1-1; possible D gene TRBD1, 6 bases. This CDR3 contains 15 residues. V lost 0 bases, J lost 7 bases, and 15 bases lay in between. Germline V lookup: CDR1 SEHNR, CDR2 FQNEAQ (reference sequence). For the CDR3, the DNA is TGTGCCAGCAGCTTAGCAACGAATGGGGGCCTTGAAGCTTTCTTT. This encodes CASSLATNGGLEAFF.

V is TRBV5-1 and J is TRBJ2-5, with 8 bases that match TRBD1. The trim removed 1 base at V and 2 bases at J, leaving 4 bases unmatched. CDR1 and CDR2 (germline): SGHRS, YFSETQ. The CDR3 has 15 residues. CDR3 in amino acids: CASSLTRGPQETQYF. CDR3 bases: TGCGCCAGCAGCTTGACCAGGGGGCCTCAAGAGACCCAGTACTTC.

V is TRBV2 and J is TRBJ1-5, with D unresolved. Trimming pared 6 bases from V and 3 bases from J, leaving 15 bases between. This CDR3 comprises 15 residues. CDR1 and CDR2 from the germline V gene are SNHLY and FYNNEI. CDR3 DNA sequence: TGTGCCAGCAGGGACGGAGGGTGGAACAATCAGCCCCAGCATTTT. This encodes CASRDGGWNNQPQHF.